This TCR beta chain was identified during a study of T cells in Graves' hyperthyroidism and ophthalmopathy. The PBMCs had their origin in 10 ml of fresh peripheral blood. RNA transcripts gave rise to amplified TCR beta CDR3 regions. Primed by the HTBI set, a first-round RT-PCR was run on the TCR CDR3. TCRdb used MiXCR to reprocess the multiplex PCR reads, holding one entry per CDR3 protein. The data show about 320,000 distinct CDR3 sequences, around 17% seen once. Germline CDR1 reads KGHSH; CDR2 reads LQKENI. Between the trimmed V and J ends, which lost 6 bases and 6 bases, there was a span of 15 bases. The CDR3 has 15 residues. In its sample, this clonotype was seen many times.

Sequenced sample: blood. The clonotype comes from a man aged 25 to 40 with Graves' hyperthyroidism. This chain connects TRBV18 to TRBJ1-6, with TRBD1 as a possible D gene (5 bases). CDR3 nucleotide sequence: TGTGCCAGCTCCTCGGGACCGTTCCTTAATTCACCCCTCCACTTT. Encoded protein: CASSSGPFLNSPLHF.